Sequencing of this T cell receptor beta chain was carried out in a study of T cell responses to AZD1222 COVID-19 vaccine. Across the study: Second doses that came at about 4 or about 12 weeks were put together.

Study-wide findings and caveats: Clonal diversity was possibly underestimated, and white British individuals and females predominated among donors.

This table comes from immunoSEQ multiplex PCR, and its TCRdb copy is limited to in-frame clones, with some not included. The table shows roughly 76,000 clones, with 86% occurring only once. With regard to this clone: Its specificity is unknown.

Germline V gives CDR1 MDHEN, CDR2 SYDVKM. This CDR3 is 15 amino acids long. Trimming pared 3 bases from V and 2 bases from J, leaving 13 bases between. J is TRBJ2-5 and V is TRBV28, with TRBD2 as a possible D gene (6 bases). The receptor was isolated from an adult in good health. This material consisted of peripheral blood, taken on day 0 of AZD1222 vaccination. CDR3 nucleotide sequence: TGTGCCAGCAGTTTTTTAGGAGGGTCACAAGAGACCCAGTACTTC. Encoded protein: CASSFLGGSQETQYF.